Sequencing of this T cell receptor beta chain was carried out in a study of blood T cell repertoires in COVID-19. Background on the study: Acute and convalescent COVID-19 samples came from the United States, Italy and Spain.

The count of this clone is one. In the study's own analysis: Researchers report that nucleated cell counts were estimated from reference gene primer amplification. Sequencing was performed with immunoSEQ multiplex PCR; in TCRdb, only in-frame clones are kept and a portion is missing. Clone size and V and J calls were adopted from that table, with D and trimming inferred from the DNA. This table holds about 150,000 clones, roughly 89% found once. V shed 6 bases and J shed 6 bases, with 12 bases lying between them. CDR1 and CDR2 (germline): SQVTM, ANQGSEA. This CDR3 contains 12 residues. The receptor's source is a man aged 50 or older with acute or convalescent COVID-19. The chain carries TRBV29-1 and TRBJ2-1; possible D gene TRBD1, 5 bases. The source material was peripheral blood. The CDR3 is CSVGQGSNEQFF. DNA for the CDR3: TGCAGCGTCGGGCAGGGTAGCAATGAGCAGTTCTTC.